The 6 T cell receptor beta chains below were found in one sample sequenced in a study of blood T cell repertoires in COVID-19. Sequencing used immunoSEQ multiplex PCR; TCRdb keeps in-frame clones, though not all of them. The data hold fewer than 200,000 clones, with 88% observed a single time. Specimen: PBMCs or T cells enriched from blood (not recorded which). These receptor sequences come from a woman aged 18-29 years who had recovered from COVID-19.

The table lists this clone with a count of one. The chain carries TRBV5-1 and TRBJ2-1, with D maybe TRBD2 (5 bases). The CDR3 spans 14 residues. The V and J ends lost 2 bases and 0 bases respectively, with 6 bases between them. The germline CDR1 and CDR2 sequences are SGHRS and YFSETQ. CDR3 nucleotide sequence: TGCGCCAGCAGCTTAGCGGACTCCTACAATGAGCAGTTCTTC. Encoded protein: CASSLADSYNEQFF.

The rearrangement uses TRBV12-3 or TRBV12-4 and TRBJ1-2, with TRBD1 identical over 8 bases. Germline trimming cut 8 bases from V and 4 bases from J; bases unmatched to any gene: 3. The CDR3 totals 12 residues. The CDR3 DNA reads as TGTGCCAGCGACAGGGGAGGCTATGGCTACACCTTC. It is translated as CASDRGGYGYTF.

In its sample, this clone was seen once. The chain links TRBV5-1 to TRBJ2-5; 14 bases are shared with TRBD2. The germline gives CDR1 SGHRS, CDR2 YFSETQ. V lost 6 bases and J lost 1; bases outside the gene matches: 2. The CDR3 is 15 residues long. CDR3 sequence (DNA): TGCGCCAGCAAGGGACTAGCGGGAGCCCAAGAGACCCAGTACTTC. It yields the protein CASKGLAGAQETQYF.

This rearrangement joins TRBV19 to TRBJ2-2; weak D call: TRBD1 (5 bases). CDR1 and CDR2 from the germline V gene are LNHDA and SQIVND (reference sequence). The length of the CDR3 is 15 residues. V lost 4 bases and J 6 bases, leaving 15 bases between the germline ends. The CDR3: CASSKGVESSGELFF. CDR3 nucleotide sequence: TGTGCCAGTAGTAAAGGGGTAGAGAGTTCCGGGGAGCTGTTTTTT.

CDR3: CAIMRSMNTEAFF. CDR3 nucleotide sequence: TGTGCCATCATGAGGTCCATGAACACTGAAGCTTTCTTT. The chain couples TRBV10-3 to TRBJ1-1; no reliable D call. Germline CDR1 reads ENHRY; CDR2 reads SYGVKD. The V gene lost 7 bases and the J gene lost 0 bases, with 9 bases spanning the gap. The CDR3 runs to 13 residues.

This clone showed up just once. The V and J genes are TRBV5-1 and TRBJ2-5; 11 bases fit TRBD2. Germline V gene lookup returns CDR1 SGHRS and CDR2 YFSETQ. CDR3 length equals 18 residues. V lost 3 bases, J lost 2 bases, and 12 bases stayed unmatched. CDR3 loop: CASSWQASGGRVQETQYF. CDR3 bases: TGCGCCAGCAGCTGGCAAGCTAGCGGGGGGAGGGTACAAGAGACCCAGTACTTC.